Following are 19 T cell receptor beta chains from one sample sequenced in a study of blood T cell repertoires in COVID-19. Profiled with immunoSEQ multiplex PCR; TCRdb holds only in-frame clones, not every one. The data contain 10,000 to 15,000 clones, approximately 72% of them singletons. The source material was peripheral blood. Receptor source: a man aged 55-75 years with COVID-19, enrolled during active disease.

The chain has TRBV6-4 and TRBJ1-2, with D maybe TRBD1 (6 bases). The CDR3 has 14 residues. With 6 bases removed from V and 4 bases from J, the gap between germline ends came to 15 bases. Germline loops: CDR1 MRHNA, CDR2 SNTAGT. CDR3 in amino acids: CASSRQARGYGYTF. The CDR3 DNA sequence: TGTGCCAGCAGCCGACAGGCACGGGGCTATGGCTACACCTTC.

The J gene is TRBJ2-7, the V gene TRBV4-1, with TRBD2 matching 7 bases. V lost 0 bases to trimming and J lost 2 bases; unmatched junction nucleotides: 4. This CDR3 contains 15 residues. Looked up from germline, CDR1 is MGHRA and CDR2 is YSYEKL. CDR3 nucleotides: TGCGCCAGCAGCCAAGAAGCCCGGGGGGCCTACGAGCAGTACTTC. Its protein product is CASSQEARGAYEQYF.

This clone occurred a few times. The chain has TRBV11-2 and TRBJ1-1, with unresolved D. CDR3 size: 14 residues. Per germline, CDR1 SGHAT and CDR2 FQNNGV. The ends were cut back, 4 bases at V and 1 base at J, with 10 bases in the middle. The CDR3 nucleotides are TGTGCCAGCAGCTATGCGACATCGAACACTGAAGCTTTCTTT. It translates to CASSYATSNTEAFF. Together with reference TRBV11-2 and TRBJ1-1, the CDR3 gives the full variable domain: EAGVAQSPRYKIIEKRQSVAFWCNPISGHATLYWYQQILGQGPKLLIQFQNNGVVDDSQLPKDRFSAERLKGVDSTLKIQPAKLEDSAVYLCASSYATSNTEAFFGQGTRLTVV.

The J gene is TRBJ2-2, the V gene TRBV5-4, with 9 bases aligning to TRBD2. Germline assignment: CDR1 SGHNT and CDR2 YYREEE (reference sequence). Trimming cost V 3 bases and J 4 bases; bases outside gene matches: 10. The CDR3 contains 17 residues. The CDR3 region has the DNA TGTGCCAGCAGCTACCTAGGCGGGGGGGCGAGCACCGGGGAGCTGTTTTTT. Amino acids: CASSYLGGGASTGELFF.

This clone was observed a few times. This rearrangement joins TRBV30 to TRBJ2-1; no definite D call. The V gene lost 2 bases and the J gene lost 4 bases, with 12 bases spanning the gap. Germline values: CDR1 GTSNPN, CDR2 SVGIG (reference sequence). The CDR3 runs 14 residues. CDR3 amino acids: CAWSLEIGYNEQFF. CDR3 nucleotides: TGTGCCTGGAGTCTAGAGATCGGGTACAATGAGCAGTTCTTC.

The chain links TRBV12-5 to TRBJ1-6; TRBD1 might be the D (6 bases). The germline gives CDR1 LGHNT, CDR2 FRNRAP. Trimming took 5 bases from V and 0 from J, leaving 11 bases between them. The CDR3 is made up of 16 amino acids. For the CDR3, the DNA is TGTGCTAGTGGTCGACAGGCGAGCTCCTATAATTCACCCCTCCACTTT. It is translated as CASGRQASSYNSPLHF.

Comment on this clone: Its ends do not fully match the called genes, so a read error is possible. This specimen includes other DNA sequences encoding the same CDR3. The chain uses TRBV7-9 and TRBJ2-7; D is perhaps TRBD2 (8 bases). The V gene's germline CDR1 is SEHNR and CDR2 FQNEAQ (reference sequence). The CDR3 sequence is 18 residues long. This chain's CDR3 is CASRLGGGAGGASYEQYF. The CDR3 bases are TGCGCCAGCCGCTTAGGGGGCGGCGCGGGGGGCGCATCCTACGAGCAGTACTTC.

This chain links TRBV25-1 with TRBJ2-1, with a tentative D call TRBD2 (6 bases). This CDR3 has 13 residues. The V end lost 3 bases, the J end lost 5 bases, and 8 bases lay between the germline ends. Germline loops: CDR1 MGHDK, CDR2 SYGVNS. CDR3 in amino acids: CASSDWGDNEQFF. The CDR3 DNA is TGTGCCAGCAGTGATTGGGGGGACAATGAGCAGTTCTTC.

The genes are TRBV12-3 or TRBV12-4 and TRBJ2-5, with 10 bases identical to TRBD1. The CDR3 is made up of 13 amino acids. Trimming cost V 5 bases and J 10 bases; bases outside gene matches: 7. In DNA, the CDR3 is TGTGCCAGCAGTCCAGGACAGGGGGGGAACCAGTACTTC. Residues: CASSPGQGGNQYF.

The chain joins TRBV7-9 to TRBJ2-3, with unresolved D. Germline loops: CDR1 SEHNR, CDR2 FQNEAQ (reference sequence). The CDR3 contains 12 residues. Trimming took off 8 bases at V and 5 bases at J, with 11 bases between the two ends. As DNA, the CDR3 is TGTGCCAGCGGTGACTCGGGAGATACGCAGTATTTT. Amino acid sequence: CASGDSGDTQYF.

This CDR3 reads CASSPIPGQGNTEAFF. The CDR3 region has the DNA TGTGCCAGCTCACCAATTCCGGGACAGGGGAACACTGAAGCTTTCTTT. The rearrangement links TRBV18 to TRBJ1-1; 9 positions match TRBD1. This CDR3 has 16 amino acids. CDR1 KGHSH and CDR2 LQKENI come from the germline V gene. The ends lost 2 bases at V and 1 base at J; junction bases unmatched: 5.

A note on this clone: The junction does not match germline at one end; this may be a read error. The chain has TRBV7-7 and TRBJ2-1; D may be TRBD2 (5 bases). This CDR3 region has 15 residues. Germline V gene lookup returns CDR1 SSHAT and CDR2 FNYEAQ (reference sequence). CDR3 in DNA: TGTGCTAGCAGCCCGGAGGCACGGGGCTACAATGAGCAGTTCTTC. The encoded protein is CASSPEARGYNEQFF. Based on the CDR3 plus reference TRBV7-7 and TRBJ2-1, the full variable domain is GAGVSQSPRYKVTKRGQDVTLRCDPISSHATLYWYQQALGQGPEFLTYFNYEAQPDKSGLPSDRFSAERPEGSISTLTIQRTEQRDSAMYRCASSPEARGYNEQFFGPGTRLTVL.

The chain links TRBV6-6 to TRBJ2-4; a weak D match, TRBD2 (5 bases). This CDR3 spans 13 amino acids. With 7 bases removed from V and 14 bases from J, the gap between germline ends came to 21 bases. CDR1 MNHNY and CDR2 SVGAGI come from the germline V gene (reference sequence). Written as DNA, the CDR3 is TGTGCCAGCACTCAAATAGAGGGTACGCCCGAGTACTTC. Translation gives CASTQIEGTPEYF.

This clone was picked up one time. This chain links TRBV19 with TRBJ2-5; 11 bases are a match to TRBD1. CDR3 length: 14 residues. The V gene end was trimmed by 4 bases and the J gene end by 3 bases; junction bases not matched to a gene: 1. The germline gives CDR1 LNHDA, CDR2 SQIVND (reference sequence). The CDR3 region is CASSRDRGEETQYF. The CDR3 nucleotides read TGTGCCAGTAGTAGGGACAGGGGGGAAGAGACCCAGTACTTC.

The chain is built from TRBV20-1 and TRBJ2-7; D gene uncertain. CDR1 and CDR2 (germline): DFQATT, SNEGSKA (reference sequence). Trimming shortened V by 3 bases and J by 2 bases, and 8 bases separated the two germline ends. The CDR3 is 12 residues long. The CDR3 DNA sequence: TGCAGTGCTAGTATTCTAGCCTACGAGCAGTACTTC. Translating gives CSASILAYEQYF.

The V call is TRBV7-9, the J call TRBJ2-3; possibly TRBD2 for D (5 bases). The V gene's germline CDR1 is SEHNR and CDR2 FQNEAQ (reference sequence). The ends were cut back, 5 bases at V and 4 bases at J, with 22 bases in the middle. The CDR3 loop spans 17 amino acids. The CDR3 sequence: CASSLPAGNRGADTQYF. The DNA for the CDR3 is TGTGCCAGCAGCCTCCCCGCCGGGAACCGGGGTGCAGATACGCAGTATTTT.

The chain carries TRBV7-6 and TRBJ2-2, with TRBD2 matching 8 bases. This CDR3 spans 16 amino acids. Trimming took 5 bases from V and 6 from J; bases not matched to a gene: 11. Looked up from germline, CDR1 is SGHVS and CDR2 is FNYEAQ. In nucleotides, the CDR3 is TGTGCCAGCAGCAACAATCCGGGGGGGCCACCCGGGGAGCTGTTTTTT. Its translation: CASSNNPGGPPGELFF.

This chain connects TRBV7-8 to TRBJ2-7, with 8 bases identical to TRBD1. Trimming took 4 bases from V and 6 from J; bases not matched to a gene: 8. The germline CDR1 and CDR2 sequences are SGHVS and FQNEAQ. The CDR3 consists of 14 residues. Here the CDR3 reads CASSSGTGGSEQYV. CDR3 bases: TGTGCCAGCAGCTCTGGCACAGGGGGGTCCGAGCAGTACGTC.

The chain carries TRBV29-1 and TRBJ2-5; the D gene is possibly TRBD1 (7 bases). Between the trimmed V and J ends, which lost 3 bases and 4 bases, there was a span of 24 bases. The germline CDR1 and CDR2 sequences are SQVTM and ANQGSEA. The length of the CDR3 is 17 residues. The DNA for the CDR3 is TGCAGCGTTGACAACAGGGGTTTAGGCCTGGAGGGAGAGACCCAGTACTTC. It codes for CSVDNRGLGLEGETQYF.